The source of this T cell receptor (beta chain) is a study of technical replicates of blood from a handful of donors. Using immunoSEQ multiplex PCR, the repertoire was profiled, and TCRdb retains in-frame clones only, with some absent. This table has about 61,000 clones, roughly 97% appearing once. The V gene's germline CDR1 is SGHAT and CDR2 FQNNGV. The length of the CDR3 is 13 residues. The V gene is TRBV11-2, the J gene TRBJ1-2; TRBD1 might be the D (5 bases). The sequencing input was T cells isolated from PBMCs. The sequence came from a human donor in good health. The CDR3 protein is CVGSGGWNYGYTF. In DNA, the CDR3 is TGTGTCGGGTCGGGGGGTTGGAACTATGGCTACACCTTC.